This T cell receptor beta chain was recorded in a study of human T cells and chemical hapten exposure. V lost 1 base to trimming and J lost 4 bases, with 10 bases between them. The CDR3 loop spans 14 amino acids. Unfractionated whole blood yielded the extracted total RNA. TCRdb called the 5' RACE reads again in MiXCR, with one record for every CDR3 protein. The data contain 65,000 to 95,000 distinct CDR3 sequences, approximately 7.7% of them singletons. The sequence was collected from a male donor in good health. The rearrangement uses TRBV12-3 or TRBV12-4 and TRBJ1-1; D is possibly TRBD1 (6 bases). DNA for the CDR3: TGTGCCAGCAGTTTAGAGCGAGGGGGCACTGAAGCTTTCTTT. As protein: CASSLERGGTEAFF.